This section outlines one T cell receptor beta chain sequence together with its context. The target antigen is unknown. V gave up 1 base and J gave up 2 bases, with 17 bases separating them. In germline, CDR1 is MGHRA, CDR2 YSYEKL. The CDR3 contains 17 residues. Stated time point: persistent/refractory GD, antithyroid drugs over 5 years with positive TRAb. PBMCs provided the RNA from which the TCR library was made. EDTA tubes received approximately 9 milliliters of drawn peripheral blood. This sample is part of a study of regulatory T cells in long-lasting Graves disease. Study findings and constraints: With persistent disease, TRBV28, TRBJ1-2 and TRBJ2-5 were the favored segments.

Library construction for TCR beta used iRepertoire HTBI primers and Arm-PCR of CDR3 regions. MiXCR, run by TCRdb on the multiplex PCR reads, gives a single entry per CDR3 protein. The table has about 450,000 distinct CDR3 sequences, 23% seen once. The chain combines TRBV4-1 with TRBJ1-1; the D is unclear. The clonotype was recovered from a female donor with Graves disease. The source material was peripheral blood mononuclear cells (PBMCs), sampled when the disease was refractory, from a patient treated with antithyroid drugs. In DNA form, the CDR3 reads TGCGCCAGCAGCCAAGCCGGCTTCTTGACTTTTAACACTGAAGCTTTCTTT. It yields the protein CASSQAGFLTFNTEAFF.